The sequence of this TCR beta chain was determined in a study of T-cell memory formation after mild COVID-19. General study points: The CD4+ clones that contracted clustered mainly within CM and EM, and the CD8+ clones concentrated in EMRA. Later expanders leaned CD4+, whereas day 15 to 85 contracting clones were balanced CD4/CD8. Cross-reactive memory apparently joined, as some responding clones appeared in pre-infection memory.

Constant-segment primers served in 5'RACE that generated TCR alpha and TCR beta cDNA libraries bearing sample barcodes and UMIs. TCRdb redid the calling of the 5' RACE reads with MiXCR, one entry per CDR3 protein. The sample lists 250,000 to 350,000 distinct CDR3 sequences, just under 20% occurring once. The CDR3 extends over 15 amino acids. V was trimmed by 6 bases and J by 3 bases, leaving 18 bases between them. Germline CDR1 reads DFQATT; CDR2 reads SNEGSKA (reference sequence). This clonotype was seen a handful of times. Its antigen is unidentified. Sample: PBMCs or a T cell subset sorted from them (not recorded which). The V and J genes are TRBV20-1 and TRBJ2-1; possible D gene TRBD2, 5 bases. This TCR was recovered from a man between 18 and 35 years old who had mild COVID-19 (a few samples of this study predate the infection). Cell type and time point are not known. In DNA, the CDR3 is TGCAGTGCCCACCCCGAGCGGCAGAACTACAATGAGCAGTTCTTC. Its translation is CSAHPERQNYNEQFF.